A single sample is the source of the 3 T cell receptor beta chains below, sequenced in a study of cytomegalovirus exposure and HLA in healthy donors. PCR amplification relied on 60 Vbeta primers (plus 13 Jbeta primers). Clones were read by immunoSEQ multiplex PCR, and TCRdb kept only the in-frame ones, dropping some. The sample records around 130,000 clones, 81% being singletons. The specimen sequenced was PBMCs. The receptors were sampled from a man between 18 and 29 years old in good health and CMV-seronegative.

The V gene is TRBV6-5, the J gene TRBJ2-5; 7 positions match TRBD1. The J call could be wrong; TRBJ2-7 is a better fit for the DNA end. The CDR3 is 15 residues long. The germline CDR1 and CDR2 sequences are MNHEY and SVGAGI. The CDR3 loop is CASSSGTAVAYEQYF. The DNA of the CDR3 is TGTGCCAGCAGCTCCGGGACAGCCGTCGCCTACGAGCAGTACTTC.

This chain connects TRBV2 to TRBJ1-2; 7 nucleotides match TRBD1. From germline, CDR1 is SNHLY and CDR2 FYNNEI. V shed 4 bases and J 8 bases; nucleotides not matched to a gene: 7. The CDR3 has 13 residues. CDR3 loop: CASSAPTGRGYTF. Here the CDR3 DNA reads TGTGCCAGCAGTGCCCCGACAGGGCGCGGCTACACCTTC.

The gene calls are TRBV9 and TRBJ2-2, with D maybe TRBD1 (5 bases). Germline CDR1 SGDLS, CDR2 YYNGEE. This CDR3 is 16 amino acids long. Trimming stripped 3 bases from V and 3 bases from J, with 15 bases between. The CDR3 nucleotides read TGTGCCAGCAGCGCGCCCTTAGGGGCAGACACCGGGGAGCTGTTTTTT. Translation gives CASSAPLGADTGELFF.